This T cell receptor (beta chain) was recovered during a study of siplizumab effects on memory and regulatory T cells. Libraries were prepared by immunoSEQ multiplex PCR; TCRdb keeps only in-frame clonotypes and omits some of them. The table records tens of thousands of clones, 91% of them present only once. Regarding the study as a whole: The authors mapped only a minor fraction of alloreactive clones to unstimulated subsets.

With respect to this clone: What it binds is not known.

The CDR3 spans 16 residues. V gave up 0 bases and J gave up 2 bases; unmatched junction bases: 4. Germline values: CDR1 SGHDT, CDR2 YYEEEE. The receptor was derived from a human donor in good health. This chain connects TRBV5-6 to TRBJ2-1; 8 nucleotides match TRBD2. Sequencing was done on a sample of CD8+ T cells sorted from blood. CDR3 loop: CASSLAGLVAYNEQFF. DNA for the CDR3: TGTGCCAGCAGCTTGGCGGGACTAGTGGCCTACAATGAGCAGTTCTTC.